This is a list of T cell receptor beta chains from one sample in a study of blood T cells in healthy people across ages. TCRdb re-derived calls from the 5' RACE reads in MiXCR, one entry per CDR3 protein. The sample lists roughly 1,800,000 distinct CDR3 sequences, 49% seen once, with approximately 2% in the top ten. The sequenced material came from blood. These receptors were collected from a woman aged 35 to 49 in good health. Both conserved end residues are part of each CDR3. The D gene is left open where the match is weak. Expanded clones are given a class, and other clones once, few, many or no size at all.

V,D,size,J,CDR3,DNA
TRBV7-2,TRBD1,few,TRBJ1-2,CASSTFTGVGYGYTF,TGTGCCAGCAGCACATTTACAGGGGTCGGCTATGGCTACACCTTC
TRBV25-1,-,few,TRBJ2-7,CASSELDEQYF,TGTGCCAGCAGTGAATTGGACGAGCAGTACTTC
TRBV25-1,TRBD1,-,TRBJ1-6,CASRDRTGENSPLHF,TGTGCCAGCAGAGATAGGACAGGGGAGAATTCACCCCTCCACTTT
TRBV29-1,TRBD1,once,TRBJ2-2,CSVDNRGRTGELFF,TGCAGCGTGGATAACAGGGGGCGAACCGGGGAGCTGTTTTTT
TRBV27,-,-,TRBJ2-5,CASSLYGSWDGKHKETQYF,TGCGCCAGCAGTTTGTATGGAAGCTGGGACGGCAAGCATAAAGAGACCCAGTACTTC
TRBV7-9,TRBD1,-,TRBJ1-1,CASSPTRDRGRANTEAFF,TGTGCCAGCAGCCCGACTCGCGACAGGGGGCGGGCGAACACTGAAGCTTTCTTT
TRBV6-5,TRBD2,-,TRBJ2-1,CASSYRPSGISYNEQFF,TGTGCCAGCAGTTATCGGCCTAGCGGAATTTCCTACAATGAGCAGTTCTTC
TRBV4-1,-,-,TRBJ1-5,CASSQAAGGNQPQHF,TGCGCCAGCAGCCAAGCGGCAGGCGGCAATCAGCCCCAGCATTTT
TRBV7-2,TRBD2,-,TRBJ2-1,CASSRSASGPIEQFF,TGTGCCAGCAGCAGAAGTGCTAGCGGCCCCATTGAGCAGTTCTTC
TRBV5-6,TRBD1,-,TRBJ1-1,CASSWGTGDTEAFF,TGTGCCAGCAGCTGGGGGACAGGGGACACTGAAGCTTTCTTT
TRBV2,-,-,TRBJ2-2,CASSPRLAGELFF,TGTGCCAGCAGTCCCCGGTTGGCCGGGGAGCTGTTTTTT
TRBV7-3,-,-,TRBJ2-5,CASSLRPSVGETQYF,TGTGCCAGCAGCTTACGACCTAGCGTGGGGGAGACCCAGTACTTC
TRBV5-1,TRBD1,-,TRBJ1-5,CASSLMTGNNQPQHF,TGCGCCAGCAGCCTGATGACAGGGAACAATCAGCCCCAGCATTTT
TRBV6-6,-,few,TRBJ2-1,CASSYPTDSSNEQFF,TGTGCCAGCAGTTACCCCACCGACAGTTCCAATGAGCAGTTCTTC
TRBV4-2,-,-,TRBJ1-2,CASSQTWTPLSYGYTF,TGTGCCAGCAGCCAAACGTGGACACCCCTCAGCTATGGCTACACCTTC
TRBV4-3,-,few,TRBJ2-7,CASSRLGRDSYEQYF,TGCGCCAGCAGCCGCCTTGGGCGGGATTCCTACGAGCAGTACTTC
TRBV28,-,-,TRBJ2-1,CASSLGGGRYNEQFF,TGTGCCAGCAGTTTAGGAGGGGGGCGGTACAATGAGCAGTTCTTC
TRBV11-2,-,few,TRBJ2-1,CASSFRGLKYNEQFF,TGTGCCAGCAGCTTCAGGGGCCTAAAGTACAATGAGCAGTTCTTC
TRBV20-1,-,few,TRBJ2-5,CSAPSRGQETQYF,TGCAGTGCGCCGTCGAGGGGCCAGGAGACCCAGTACTTC
TRBV7-2,-,few,TRBJ2-5,CASSLGAVGETQYF,TGTGCCAGCAGCTTGGGGGCAGTAGGGGAGACCCAGTACTTC
TRBV6-1,-,-,TRBJ1-4,CASSPGHASGNEKLFF,TGTGCCAGCAGCCCCGGACACGCTTCGGGGAATGAAAAACTGTTTTTT
TRBV7-9,-,-,TRBJ2-5,CASSLVGGLQETQYF,TGTGCCAGCAGCTTAGTGGGGGGGCTGCAAGAGACCCAGTACTTC
TRBV5-1,TRBD1,-,TRBJ1-1,CASSLAGGSRNTEAFF,TGCGCCAGCAGCTTGGCAGGGGGGAGCCGGAACACTGAAGCTTTCTTT
TRBV6-2/TRBV6-3,TRBD1,-,TRBJ2-1,CASRDPWTGNNEQFF,TGTGCCAGCAGGGATCCATGGACAGGGAACAATGAGCAGTTCTTC
TRBV5-1,TRBD1,-,TRBJ2-3,CASSLDRDRGLPDTQYF,TGCGCCAGCAGCCTCGACCGGGACAGGGGTCTTCCAGATACGCAGTATTTT
TRBV6-2/TRBV6-3,-,-,TRBJ2-7,CASSKTENYEQYF,TGTGCCAGCAGTAAGACAGAAAACTACGAGCAGTACTTC
TRBV29-1,TRBD2,-,TRBJ2-5,CSVDTSGGARASYQETQYF,TGCAGCGTTGATACTAGCGGGGGGGCCAGAGCGTCGTACCAAGAGACCCAGTACTTC
TRBV9,-,few,TRBJ1-5,CASSVGWGANQPQHF,TGTGCCAGCAGCGTAGGGTGGGGGGCGAATCAGCCCCAGCATTTT
TRBV5-1,-,once,TRBJ2-3,CASSSDPYKRDTQYF,TGCGCCAGCAGCTCCGACCCCTACAAGCGGGATACGCAGTATTTT
TRBV7-6,TRBD2,-,TRBJ2-1,CASSPGTRVNEQFF,TGTGCCAGCAGCCCCGGGACTAGAGTAAATGAGCAGTTCTTC
TRBV7-2,-,many,TRBJ2-7,CASSFTSYEQYF,TGTGCCAGCAGTTTCACCTCCTACGAGCAGTACTTC
TRBV2,-,-,TRBJ1-4,CASMLQGREKLFF,TGTGCCAGCATGCTCCAGGGACGTGAAAAACTGTTTTTT
TRBV11-1,-,-,TRBJ2-1,CASSSSGAREQFF,TGTGCCAGCAGCTCGTCAGGGGCCAGGGAGCAGTTCTTC
TRBV4-2,TRBD2,-,TRBJ2-1,CASSPVAGGPYEQFF,TGTGCCAGCAGCCCAGTAGCGGGGGGGCCGTATGAGCAGTTCTTC
TRBV4-1,-,few,TRBJ1-4,CASSKITTNEKLFF,TGCGCCAGCAGCAAAATAACAACTAATGAAAAACTGTTTTTT
TRBV12-3/TRBV12-4,-,few,TRBJ2-5,CASSLGAGLKSNETQYF,TGTGCCAGCAGTTTAGGGGCGGGACTGAAGTCTAACGAGACCCAGTACTTC
TRBV11-2,-,-,TRBJ2-1,CASSLDGLAAEQFF,TGTGCCAGCAGCTTAGATGGGCTAGCTGCTGAGCAGTTCTTC
TRBV20-1,TRBD2,-,TRBJ2-1,CSASGGLAETSSYNEQFF,TGCAGTGCTAGTGGGGGACTAGCGGAGACTAGCTCCTACAATGAGCAGTTCTTC
TRBV7-9,-,few,TRBJ2-1,CASSSSLRSRRNEQFF,TGTGCCAGCAGTTCCAGCCTTAGATCGCGAAGGAATGAGCAGTTCTTC
TRBV7-6,-,-,TRBJ1-5,CASSADSYQPQHF,TGTGCCAGCAGCGCGGACAGCTATCAGCCCCAGCATTTT
TRBV3-1,-,-,TRBJ1-2,CASSQAHGYTF,TGTGCCAGCAGCCAAGCACATGGCTACACCTTC
TRBV11-2,-,-,TRBJ1-6,CASSPGGIGSPLHF,TGTGCCAGCAGCCCTGGGGGCATAGGATCACCCCTCCACTTT
TRBV27,-,-,TRBJ2-7,CASRIGAVPTYEQYF,TGTGCCAGCAGAATTGGGGCTGTGCCTACCTACGAGCAGTACTTC
TRBV20-1,TRBD2,-,TRBJ2-3,CSARVGMWRGGRTDTQYF,TGCAGTGCTAGAGTGGGGATGTGGCGGGGGGGGCGCACAGATACGCAGTATTTT
TRBV4-3,-,-,TRBJ2-5,CASSQDRDLSGPPQETQYF,TGCGCCAGCAGCCAAGATCGGGACCTATCAGGCCCCCCCCAAGAGACCCAGTACTTC
TRBV29-1,-,-,TRBJ1-2,CSAEGDRGDGYTF,TGCAGCGCTGAAGGGGATCGAGGGGATGGCTACACCTTC
TRBV29-1,-,-,TRBJ2-5,CSVETYQETQYF,TGCAGCGTTGAAACGTACCAAGAGACCCAGTACTTC
TRBV11-1,-,-,TRBJ1-1,CASSFLTAVTNTEAFF,TGTGCCAGCAGCTTTCTAACGGCAGTAACCAACACTGAAGCTTTCTTT
TRBV10-3,-,few,TRBJ2-3,CATRVEPGRPDTQYF,TGTGCCACCAGGGTAGAACCGGGCCGCCCAGATACGCAGTATTTT
TRBV25-1,TRBD1,-,TRBJ2-4,CASSEFGQGNIQYF,TGTGCCAGCAGTGAATTTGGACAGGGAAACATTCAGTACTTC
TRBV3-1,-,few,TRBJ2-3,CASSQEGYSTDTQYF,TGTGCCAGCAGCCAAGAGGGGTATAGCACAGATACGCAGTATTTT
TRBV7-9,TRBD1,-,TRBJ1-4,CAGSLDTGQGRKLFF,TGTGCCGGCAGCTTAGACACGGGACAGGGACGAAAACTGTTTTTT
TRBV25-1,TRBD2,-,TRBJ2-5,CASSEFLAGDGETQYF,TGTGCCAGCAGTGAATTCCTAGCGGGGGATGGAGAGACCCAGTACTTC
TRBV5-1,TRBD2,-,TRBJ2-1,CASSLALASGINNEQFF,TGCGCCAGCAGCTTGGCCCTTGCTAGCGGAATTAACAATGAGCAGTTCTTC
TRBV6-5,-,-,TRBJ1-2,CASSYASFASGYTF,TGTGCCAGCAGTTACGCGTCATTCGCGAGTGGCTACACCTTC
TRBV6-2/TRBV6-3,-,-,TRBJ1-5,CASSYGWAISNQPQHF,TGTGCCAGCAGTTACGGGTGGGCAATTTCCAATCAGCCCCAGCATTTT
TRBV11-2,TRBD2,few,TRBJ2-5,CASSFRLAGTPYQETQYF,TGTGCCAGCAGCTTTCGACTAGCGGGTACTCCGTACCAAGAGACCCAGTACTTC
TRBV7-2,TRBD2,-,TRBJ2-3,CASSSPQRGGRADTQYF,TGTGCCAGCAGCTCCCCCCAGCGGGGGGGGCGAGCAGATACGCAGTATTTT
TRBV20-1,-,-,TRBJ2-1,CSARTWGNEQFF,TGCAGTGCGCGCACCTGGGGTAATGAGCAGTTCTTC
TRBV2,-,many,TRBJ2-1,CASSGSEQFF,TGTGCCAGCAGTGGGTCTGAGCAGTTCTTC